This TCR beta chain originates from a study of shared clonotypes between healthy human individuals. Background on the study: Used for every donor were three CD4 naive, three CD4 memory, two CD8 naive and one CD8 memory plate.

In the original processing: In the immunoSEQ data, sequences were junction-only and lacked quality scores, so filtering differed. The repertoire was sequenced with immunoSEQ multiplex PCR; TCRdb's copy has only in-frame clones and lacks some. V, J and clone size were drawn from that table, and D and trimming were deduced from the DNA. The sample comprises roughly 1,600,000 clones, around 98.5% of which are singletons, and 0.36% rests with the top ten. All donors were Caucasian adults living in Nashville, Tennessee. Germline CDR1 and CDR2: KGHSH and LQKENI. This CDR3 is 16 amino acids long. With 6 bases clipped from V and 1 base from J, the junction kept 6 bases outside the gene matches. Study-wide results and limits: Across a handful of donors, naive CD4 shared 5% to 6%, naive CD8 3.5% to 4%, memory CD4 roughly 2.4%, memory CD8 over 0.3%.

Comment on this clone: Its target is unknown. The sample has other DNA sequences that encode this CDR3 too.

The chain employs TRBV18 and TRBJ2-7; the match to TRBD2 covers 13 bases. The origin of this receptor is a man between 25 and 39 years old in good health. The specimen was naive CD4+ T cells sorted from blood. The subset denotes: CD45RA+ positively selected. The CDR3 is CASSPGLAGVSYEQYF. The CDR3 nucleotides are TGTGCCAGCTCTCCTGGACTAGCGGGAGTGTCCTACGAGCAGTACTTC.